The next 24 T cell receptor beta chains were all read from a single sample in a study of T cell clusters in autoimmune cytopenias. Tens of thousands of genome equivalents of blood DNA were amplified for TRB. TRB was amplified by touch-down multiplex PCR, primer pools A and B combined. Following a re-call of the multiplex PCR reads, TCRdb has one entry per CDR3 protein and lacks DNA. Recorded for this sample: roughly 6,100 distinct CDR3 sequences. These data also formed part of another study, on T cell repertoires in aging, cancer and after chemotherapy.

Sequencing was performed on peripheral blood. Every receptor here comes from a human donor in good health.

Frequency places this clonotype as medium-sized. The CDR3 loop is CSVGLVKNEQYF. The chain couples TRBV29-1 to TRBJ2-7. The CDR3 has 12 residues. Germline V CDR1 and CDR2: SQVTM, ANQGSEA.

By frequency, this clonotype is medium-sized. This chain links TRBV5-6 with TRBJ2-3; TCRdb proposes TRBD2, but this gene call is untestable without DNA. From germline, CDR1 is SGHDT and CDR2 YYEEEE. This CDR3 is built from 15 residues. This CDR3 is CASSFSGARVDTQYF.

This rearrangement joins TRBV6-5 to TRBJ1-2; the TCRdb call, TRBD1, lacks DNA for checking. Germline CDR1 MNHEY, CDR2 SVGAGI. The CDR3 is made up of 13 amino acids. The CDR3 is CASSYRDRGGYTF.

This clonotype ranks as medium-sized (0.01 to 0.1%) in terms of frequency. The CDR3 region is CASSINRQNYEQYF. The gene calls are TRBV19 and TRBJ2-7; checking the TCRdb D call of TRBD1 is not possible without DNA. Germline-derived CDR1 and CDR2 are LNHDA and SQIVND (reference sequence). The CDR3 sequence is 14 residues long.

Measured by frequency, this clonotype is medium-sized (0.01 to 0.1%). The chain employs TRBV19 and TRBJ2-7; there is no DNA to check the TCRdb D call of TRBD1. Germline CDR1 is LNHDA and CDR2 is SQIVND (reference sequence). This CDR3 is 13 amino acids long. The CDR3 is CASSRDTTYEQYF.

This clonotype shows up as medium-sized (0.01 to 0.1%) by frequency. The chain combines TRBV18 with TRBJ2-1; TCRdb calls TRBD2, which cannot be checked without DNA. The CDR3 runs 14 residues. CDR1 is KGHSH, CDR2 LQKENI, per germline. The CDR3 loop reads CASSPGLAGDEQFF.

This chain uses TRBV12-3 or TRBV12-4 with TRBJ1-2; TCRdb designates TRBD1, a call that cannot be tested without DNA. The CDR3 is made up of 16 amino acids. The CDR3 sequence is CASSPGRAIGNYGYTF.

This clonotype is deemed medium-sized by its frequency. The CDR3 sequence: CASSIQTSGGDTQYF. The chain has TRBV19 and TRBJ2-3; TCRdb names TRBD2, which stays unverified in the absence of DNA. The CDR3 runs to 15 residues. Germline CDR1 is LNHDA and CDR2 is SQIVND (reference sequence).

This rearrangement joins TRBV18 to TRBJ1-2; TCRdb picks TRBD1, but there is no DNA to check that call. This CDR3 spans 16 amino acids. Germline values: CDR1 KGHSH, CDR2 LQKENI. The CDR3 is CASSPPGRTGGYGYTF.

Judged by frequency, this clonotype is medium-sized (0.01 to 0.1%). V and J are TRBV11-1 and TRBJ2-1; absent DNA, TCRdb's TRBD1 call cannot be checked. The CDR3 covers 15 residues. Per the germline V gene, CDR1 is SGHAT and CDR2 is FQDESV (reference sequence). This CDR3 is CASSAPGQGAREQFF.

The chain couples TRBV9 to TRBJ2-7; the D gene TCRdb calls, TRBD1, cannot be checked with no DNA. Germline CDR1 SGDLS, CDR2 YYNGEE. The CDR3 spans 14 residues. CDR3 loop: CASSVASGGYEQYF.

This clonotype is deemed medium-sized by its frequency. The V gene is TRBV12-3 or TRBV12-4, the J gene TRBJ2-3. The CDR3 has 12 amino acids. CDR3 loop: CASSLNADTQYF.

This chain joins TRBV6-1 and TRBJ1-3. CDR1 is MNHNS and CDR2 is SASEGT in the germline V gene. There are 16 residues in the CDR3. CDR3 protein: CASSETGIRSGNTIYF.

The chain employs TRBV6-5 and TRBJ2-7; there is no DNA to check the TCRdb D call of TRBD2. The V gene's germline CDR1 is MNHEY and CDR2 SVGAGI. The CDR3 extends over 16 amino acids. CDR3 amino acids: CASSQDLPASSYEQYF.

This clonotype is identified as medium-sized (0.01 to 0.1%) from frequency. The chain employs TRBV5-4 and TRBJ2-1; TCRdb's D gene call, TRBD1, goes unchecked for lack of DNA. The CDR3 loop spans 15 amino acids. Germline values: CDR1 SGHNT, CDR2 YYREEE (reference sequence). The CDR3 protein is CASRERDRYNNEQFF.

This clonotype shows up as medium-sized by frequency. The genes are TRBV6-5 and TRBJ1-1; the D call from TCRdb, TRBD1, cannot be confirmed without DNA. CDR3 length equals 14 residues. The germline CDR1 and CDR2 sequences are MNHEY and SVGAGI. The CDR3 loop is CASSYDRKNTEAFF.

Considering frequency, this clonotype is medium-sized. CDR3 residues: CASRRLAGVEDTQYF. This chain joins TRBV6-5 and TRBJ2-3; the D call from TCRdb, TRBD2, cannot be confirmed without DNA. CDR1 MNHEY and CDR2 SVGAGI come from the germline V gene. The CDR3 sequence is 15 residues long.

The gene calls are TRBV5-1 and TRBJ2-3; TCRdb outputs TRBD1, but without DNA this stays unchecked. The CDR3 length is 14 residues. Germline V gene data show CDR1 as SGHRS and CDR2 as YFSETQ. CDR3 amino acids: CASNPGGGTDRQYF.

Frequency places this clonotype as medium-sized (0.01 to 0.1%). The chain joins TRBV30 to TRBJ2-1; TCRdb picks TRBD1, but there is no DNA to check that call. The CDR3 runs to 16 residues. CDR1 is GTSNPN and CDR2 is SVGIG in the germline V gene (reference sequence). The CDR3 spells CAWSVGGGFRGDEQFF. Using reference TRBV30 and TRBJ2-1 for the parts outside the CDR3, the full variable domain is SQTIHQWPATLVQPVGSPLSLECTVEGTSNPNLYWYRQAAGRGLQLLFYSVGIGQISSEVPQNLSASRPQDRQFILSSKKLLLSDSGFYLCAWSVGGGFRGDEQFFGPGTRLTVL.

The gene calls are TRBV20-1 and TRBJ2-3; with no DNA, the TCRdb D assignment of TRBD1 cannot be verified. The germline gives CDR1 DFQATT, CDR2 SNEGSKA (reference sequence). The CDR3 is 13 amino acids. CDR3 region: CSAPGGVTDTQYF.

This clonotype is medium-sized by frequency. The V call is TRBV6-6, the J call TRBJ2-1. CDR3 length: 11 residues. Per the germline V gene, CDR1 is MNHNY and CDR2 is SVGAGI (reference sequence). This chain's CDR3 is CASSIYNEQFF.

This sequence joins TRBV28 and TRBJ1-5; absent DNA, TCRdb's TRBD1 call cannot be checked. Germline CDR1 is MDHEN and CDR2 is SYDVKM. The CDR3 is 13 residues long. The CDR3 sequence is CASRGGSNQPQHF.

This rearrangement joins TRBV2 to TRBJ1-5; checking the TCRdb D call of TRBD1 is not possible without DNA. The CDR3 is 14 amino acids. Per the germline V gene, CDR1 is SNHLY and CDR2 is FYNNEI. The CDR3 protein is CASRLQGHDQPQHF.

This clonotype is deemed medium-sized by its frequency. The rearrangement joins TRBV7-6 to TRBJ2-3. Germline V gives CDR1 SGHVS, CDR2 FNYEAQ. This CDR3 has 13 amino acids. Here the CDR3 reads CASSGDSTDTQYF.